This T cell receptor (beta chain) emerged from a study of T cells in tuberculosis. General observations from the study: Active tuberculosis cases were adults; controls were adolescents.

Time point reported: new active TB diagnosis, blood taken before or within 7 days of starting treatment. Each clinical donor contributed on average around 110,000 T cells from unsorted cryopreserved PBMC. Germline V gives CDR1 MRHNA, CDR2 SNTAGT. The CDR3 runs 16 residues. V lost 3 bases and J lost 4; bases outside the gene matches: 7. As regards this clone: Its antigen remains unknown.

Assay: immunoSEQ multiplex PCR; the TCRdb copy retains only in-frame clones and omits some. The repertoire holds about 34,000 clones, with under 95% as singletons. The TCR originated in an adult with tuberculosis. V gene TRBV6-4 combines with J gene TRBJ2-3; 10 bases are shared with TRBD2. The material sequenced was PBMCs, taken at tuberculosis diagnosis. The CDR3 sequence: CASSEGSGGPPDTQYF. The DNA for the CDR3 is TGTGCCAGCAGTGAAGGTAGCGGGGGGCCGCCAGATACGCAGTATTTT.